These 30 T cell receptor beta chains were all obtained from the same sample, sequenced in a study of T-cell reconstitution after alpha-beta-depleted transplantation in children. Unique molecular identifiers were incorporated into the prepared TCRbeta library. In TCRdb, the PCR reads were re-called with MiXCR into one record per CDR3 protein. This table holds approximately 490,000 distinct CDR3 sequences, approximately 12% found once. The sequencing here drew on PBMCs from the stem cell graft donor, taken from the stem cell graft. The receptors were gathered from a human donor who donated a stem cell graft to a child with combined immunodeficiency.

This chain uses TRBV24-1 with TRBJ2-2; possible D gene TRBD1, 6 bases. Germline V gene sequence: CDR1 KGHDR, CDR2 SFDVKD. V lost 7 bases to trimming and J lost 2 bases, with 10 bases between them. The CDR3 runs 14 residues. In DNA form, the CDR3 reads TGTGCCACCAGGGGACAAGATAACACCGGGGAGCTGTTTTTT. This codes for CATRGQDNTGELFF.

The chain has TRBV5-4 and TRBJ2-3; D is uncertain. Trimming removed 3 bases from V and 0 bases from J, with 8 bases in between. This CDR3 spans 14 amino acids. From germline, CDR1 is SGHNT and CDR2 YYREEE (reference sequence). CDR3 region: CASSSDLSTDTQYF. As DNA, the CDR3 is TGTGCCAGCAGCTCTGACCTTAGCACAGATACGCAGTATTTT.

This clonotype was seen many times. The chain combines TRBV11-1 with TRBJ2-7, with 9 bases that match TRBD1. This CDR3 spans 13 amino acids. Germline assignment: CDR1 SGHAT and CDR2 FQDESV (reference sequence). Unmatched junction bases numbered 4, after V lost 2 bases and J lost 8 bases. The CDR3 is CASSLTTGGQQYF. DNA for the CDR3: TGTGCCAGCAGCTTAACCACAGGGGGCCAGCAGTACTTC.

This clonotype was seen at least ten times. CDR3: CASSVLGGDQPQHF. In DNA, the CDR3 is TGTGCCAGCAGCGTATTAGGGGGCGATCAGCCCCAGCATTTT. The chain uses TRBV9 and TRBJ1-5, with TRBD1 identical over 7 bases. With 1 base clipped from V and 5 bases from J, the junction kept 3 bases outside the gene matches. CDR1 is SGDLS and CDR2 is YYNGEE in the germline V gene. The CDR3 runs 14 residues.

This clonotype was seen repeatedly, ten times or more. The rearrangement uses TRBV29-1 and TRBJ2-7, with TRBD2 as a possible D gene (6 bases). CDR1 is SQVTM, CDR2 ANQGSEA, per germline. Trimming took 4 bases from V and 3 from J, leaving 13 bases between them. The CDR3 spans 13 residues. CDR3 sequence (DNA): TGCAGCGTTGCTAGCGCAGGCTACTACGAGCAGTACTTC. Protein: CSVASAGYYEQYF.

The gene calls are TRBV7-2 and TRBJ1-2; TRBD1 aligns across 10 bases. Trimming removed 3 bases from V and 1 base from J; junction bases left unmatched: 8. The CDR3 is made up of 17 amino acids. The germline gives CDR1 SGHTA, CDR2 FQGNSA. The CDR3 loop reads CASSFRDRGPINYGYTF. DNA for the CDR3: TGTGCCAGCAGCTTCAGGGACAGGGGACCAATTAACTATGGCTACACCTTC. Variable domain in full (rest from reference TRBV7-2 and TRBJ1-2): GAGVSQSPSNKVTEKGKDVELRCDPISGHTALYWYRQSLGQGLEFLIYFQGNSAPDKSGLPSDRFSAERTGGSVSTLTIQRTQQEDSAVYLCASSFRDRGPINYGYTFGSGTRLTVV.

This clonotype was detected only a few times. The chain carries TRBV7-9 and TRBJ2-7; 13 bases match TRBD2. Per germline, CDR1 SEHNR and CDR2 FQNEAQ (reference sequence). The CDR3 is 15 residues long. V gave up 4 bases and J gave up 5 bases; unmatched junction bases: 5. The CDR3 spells CASSYGTSGINEQYF. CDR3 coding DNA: TGTGCCAGCAGCTACGGGACTAGCGGGATTAACGAGCAGTACTTC.

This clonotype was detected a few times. DNA for the CDR3: TGCAGCGTTTCGGACAGGGGTTCTAATTCACCCCTCCACTTT. Its translation: CSVSDRGSNSPLHF. The chain links TRBV29-1 to TRBJ1-6; 9 bases agree with TRBD1. V lost 5 bases, J lost 6 bases, and 5 bases stayed unmatched. This CDR3 has 14 amino acids. Per the germline V gene, CDR1 is SQVTM and CDR2 is ANQGSEA.

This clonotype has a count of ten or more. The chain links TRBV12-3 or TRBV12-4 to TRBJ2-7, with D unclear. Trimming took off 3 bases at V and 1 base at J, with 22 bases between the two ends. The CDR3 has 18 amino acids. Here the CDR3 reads CASSFLGLGRLLSYEQYF. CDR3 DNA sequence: TGTGCCAGCAGTTTTCTAGGGTTGGGCCGCTTGTTATCCTACGAGCAGTACTTC.

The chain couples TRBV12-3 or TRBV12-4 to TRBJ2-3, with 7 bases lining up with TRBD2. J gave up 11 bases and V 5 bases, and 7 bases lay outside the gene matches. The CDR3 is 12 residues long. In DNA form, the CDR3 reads TGTGCCAGCAGTCCCCGGACTAGTCAGCAGTATTTT. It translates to CASSPRTSQQYF.

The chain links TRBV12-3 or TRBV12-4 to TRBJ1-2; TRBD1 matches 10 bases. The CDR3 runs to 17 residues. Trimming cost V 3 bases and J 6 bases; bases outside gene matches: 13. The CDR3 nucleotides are TGTGCCAGCAGTTTTTTTTTGACAGGGGGCGGGGGAAATGGCTACACCTTC. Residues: CASSFFLTGGGGNGYTF.

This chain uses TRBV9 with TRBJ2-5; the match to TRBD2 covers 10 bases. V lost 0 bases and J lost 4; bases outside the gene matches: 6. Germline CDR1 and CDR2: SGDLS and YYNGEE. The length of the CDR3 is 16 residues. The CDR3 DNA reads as TGTGCCAGCAGCGTAGGAGCGGGGGGGCTTCCAGAGACCCAGTACTTC. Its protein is CASSVGAGGLPETQYF.

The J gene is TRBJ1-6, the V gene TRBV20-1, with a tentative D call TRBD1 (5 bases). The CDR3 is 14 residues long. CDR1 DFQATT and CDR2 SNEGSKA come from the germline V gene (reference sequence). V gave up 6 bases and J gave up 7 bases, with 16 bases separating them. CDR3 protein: CSAYYRDANSPLHF. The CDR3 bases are TGCAGTGCCTACTACCGGGACGCCAATTCACCCCTCCACTTT.

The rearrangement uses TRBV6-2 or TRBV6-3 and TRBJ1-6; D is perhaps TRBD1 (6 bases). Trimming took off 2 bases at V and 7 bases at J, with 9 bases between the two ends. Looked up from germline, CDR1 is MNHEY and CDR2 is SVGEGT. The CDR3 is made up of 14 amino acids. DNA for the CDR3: TGTGCCAGCAGTTACGGGGACACCAATTCACCCCTCCACTTT. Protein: CASSYGDTNSPLHF.

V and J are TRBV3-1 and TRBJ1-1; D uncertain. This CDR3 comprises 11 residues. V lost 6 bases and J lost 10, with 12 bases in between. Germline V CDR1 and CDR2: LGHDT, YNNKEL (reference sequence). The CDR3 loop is CASSRGHTAFF. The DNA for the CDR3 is TGTGCCAGCAGTCGCGGGCATACAGCTTTCTTT.

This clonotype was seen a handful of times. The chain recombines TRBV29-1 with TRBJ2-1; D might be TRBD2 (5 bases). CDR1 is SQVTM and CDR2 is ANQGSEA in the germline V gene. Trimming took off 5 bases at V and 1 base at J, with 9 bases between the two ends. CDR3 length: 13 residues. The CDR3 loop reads CSVSQRSYNEQFF. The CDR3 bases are TGCAGCGTTAGTCAGCGGTCCTACAATGAGCAGTTCTTC.

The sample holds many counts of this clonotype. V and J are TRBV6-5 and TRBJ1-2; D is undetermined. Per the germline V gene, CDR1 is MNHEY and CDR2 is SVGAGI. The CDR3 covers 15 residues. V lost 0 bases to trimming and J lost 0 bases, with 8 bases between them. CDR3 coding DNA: TGTGCCAGCAGTTACTCTGAGGTCACTAACTATGGCTACACCTTC. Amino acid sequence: CASSYSEVTNYGYTF.

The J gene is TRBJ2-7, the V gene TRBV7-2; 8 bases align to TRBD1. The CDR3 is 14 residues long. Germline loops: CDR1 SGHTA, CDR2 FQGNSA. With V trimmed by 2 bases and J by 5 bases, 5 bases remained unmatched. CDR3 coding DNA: TGTGCCAGCAGCTTAAACAGGGGGTTCCACGAGCAGTACTTC. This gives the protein CASSLNRGFHEQYF. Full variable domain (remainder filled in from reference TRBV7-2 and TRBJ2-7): GAGVSQSPSNKVTEKGKDVELRCDPISGHTALYWYRQSLGQGLEFLIYFQGNSAPDKSGLPSDRFSAERTGGSVSTLTIQRTQQEDSAVYLCASSLNRGFHEQYFGPGTRLTVT.

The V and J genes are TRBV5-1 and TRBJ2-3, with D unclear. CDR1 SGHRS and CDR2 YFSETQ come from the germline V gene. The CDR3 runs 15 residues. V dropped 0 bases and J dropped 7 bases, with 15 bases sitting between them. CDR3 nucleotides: TGCGCCAGCAGCTTGGTGTCTACCACAGTGAATACGCAGTATTTT. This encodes CASSLVSTTVNTQYF.

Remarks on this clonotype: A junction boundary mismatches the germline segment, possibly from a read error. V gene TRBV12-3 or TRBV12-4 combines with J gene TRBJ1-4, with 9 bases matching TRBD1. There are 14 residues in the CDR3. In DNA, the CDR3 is TGTGCCAGCACCGTACAGGGGGCTAACGAAAAACTGTTTTTT. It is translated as CASTVQGANEKLFF.

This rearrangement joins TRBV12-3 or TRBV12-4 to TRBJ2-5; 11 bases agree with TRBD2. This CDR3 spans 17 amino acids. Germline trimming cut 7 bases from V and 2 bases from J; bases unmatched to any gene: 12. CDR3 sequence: CASTPGRTSGYQETQYF. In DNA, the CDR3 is TGTGCCAGCACTCCCGGGAGGACTAGCGGGTATCAAGAGACCCAGTACTTC.

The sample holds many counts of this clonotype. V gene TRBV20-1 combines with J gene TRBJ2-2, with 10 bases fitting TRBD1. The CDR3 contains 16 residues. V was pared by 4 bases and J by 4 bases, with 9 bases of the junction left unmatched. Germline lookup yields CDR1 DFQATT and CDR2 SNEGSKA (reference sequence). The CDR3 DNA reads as TGCAGTGCTACTTATCCGGGACAGGGGTCCACCGGGGAGCTGTTTTTT. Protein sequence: CSATYPGQGSTGELFF.

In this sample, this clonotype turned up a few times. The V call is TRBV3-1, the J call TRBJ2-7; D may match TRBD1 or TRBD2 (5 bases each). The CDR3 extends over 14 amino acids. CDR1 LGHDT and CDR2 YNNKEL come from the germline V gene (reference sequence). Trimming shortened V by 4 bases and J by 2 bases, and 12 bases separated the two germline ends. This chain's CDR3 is CASSLGPTAYEQYF. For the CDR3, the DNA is TGTGCCAGCAGCCTGGGACCTACGGCCTACGAGCAGTACTTC.

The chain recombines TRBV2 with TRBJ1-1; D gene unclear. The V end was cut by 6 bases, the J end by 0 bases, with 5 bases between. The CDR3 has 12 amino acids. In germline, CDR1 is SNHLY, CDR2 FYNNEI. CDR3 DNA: TGTGCCAGCAGAAGGGTGAACACTGAAGCTTTCTTT. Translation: CASRRVNTEAFF.

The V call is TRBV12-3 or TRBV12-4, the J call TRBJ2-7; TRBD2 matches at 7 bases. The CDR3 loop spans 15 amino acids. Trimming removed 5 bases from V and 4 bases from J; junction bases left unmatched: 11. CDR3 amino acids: CASSRGERAAYEQYF. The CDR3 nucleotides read TGTGCCAGCAGTCGGGGGGAGCGGGCTGCATACGAGCAGTACTTC.

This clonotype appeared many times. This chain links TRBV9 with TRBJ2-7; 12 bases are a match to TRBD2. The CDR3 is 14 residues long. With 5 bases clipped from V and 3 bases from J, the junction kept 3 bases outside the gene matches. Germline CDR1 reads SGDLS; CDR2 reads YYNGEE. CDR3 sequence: CASSVGLAGYEQYF. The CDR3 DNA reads TGTGCCAGCAGTGTGGGACTAGCGGGCTACGAGCAGTACTTC.

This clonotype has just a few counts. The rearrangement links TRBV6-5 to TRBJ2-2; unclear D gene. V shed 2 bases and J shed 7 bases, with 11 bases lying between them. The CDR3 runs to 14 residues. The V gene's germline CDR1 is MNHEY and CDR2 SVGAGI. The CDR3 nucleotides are TGTGCCAGCAGTTACGTGGCAGATGACGGGGAGCTGTTTTTT. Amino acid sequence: CASSYVADDGELFF.

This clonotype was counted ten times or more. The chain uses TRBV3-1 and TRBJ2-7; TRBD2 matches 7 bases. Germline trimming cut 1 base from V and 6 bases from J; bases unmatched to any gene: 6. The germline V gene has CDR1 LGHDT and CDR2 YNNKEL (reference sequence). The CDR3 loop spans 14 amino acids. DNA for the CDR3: TGTGCCAGCAGCCAAGGCGGGAGTTGGGCCGAGCAGTACTTC. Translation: CASSQGGSWAEQYF.

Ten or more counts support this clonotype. Here the CDR3 DNA reads TGTGCAAGTCGCCCCGACAGGGAATTTGATACGCAGTATTTT. Translation gives CASRPDREFDTQYF. The chain employs TRBV12-2 and TRBJ2-3; the DNA was not compared with TRBD1, the D call given in the table. TRBV12-2 is a pseudogene locus. The CDR3 is 14 amino acids.

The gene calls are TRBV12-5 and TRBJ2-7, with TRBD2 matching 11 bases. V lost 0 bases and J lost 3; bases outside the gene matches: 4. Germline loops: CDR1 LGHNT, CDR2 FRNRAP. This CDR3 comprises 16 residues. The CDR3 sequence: CASGLVLGTSGYEQYF. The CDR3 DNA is TGTGCTAGTGGTTTGGTACTAGGGACTAGCGGCTACGAGCAGTACTTC.